This entry concerns a single T cell receptor (beta chain). Its antigen is still unknown. This sample stems from a study of vaccination and CD4 T cells after COVID-19. Per germline, CDR1 KGHDR and CDR2 SFDVKD. Trimming removed 7 bases from V and 1 base from J, with 9 bases in between. This CDR3 has 14 amino acids. Treatment given: roughly 10-day PBMC culture with coronavirus spike peptide pools or control peptides (ViraFEST assay). The Oncomine TCR Beta short-read assay was applied to DNA of cultured CD4+ T cells. MiXCR, run by TCRdb on the PCR reads, gives a single entry per CDR3 protein. The table records 15,000 to 20,000 distinct CDR3 sequences, 45% to 55% of them present only once.

This receptor was taken from a human donor who had recovered from COVID-19. V and J are TRBV24-1 and TRBJ2-2; D is perhaps TRBD2 (6 bases). The sample consisted of CD4+ T cells from blood, cultured in vitro. CDR3 DNA sequence: TGTGCCACCAGACGTAGCGGGAACACCGGGGAGCTGTTTTTT. This translates into CATRRSGNTGELFF.